This entry is about one TCR beta chain. These data belong to a study of T cells after posttransplantation cyclophosphamide. Peripheral blood was collected from the related graft donor on the marrow donation day. This table comes from immunoSEQ multiplex PCR, and its TCRdb copy is limited to in-frame clones, with some not included. Altogether fewer than 40,000 clones were found in the sample, and no singletons occur. The sample comprised PBMCs. The sequence derives from a woman aged 45-65 years in good health and a related stem cell transplant donor.

The CDR3 nucleotides read TGTGCCAGCAGTCCCTACAGGGGGAGAGAGACCCAGTACTTC. Residues: CASSPYRGRETQYF. This chain links TRBV28 with TRBJ2-5; 8 nucleotides agree with TRBD1. With V trimmed by 5 bases and J by 4 bases, 6 bases remained unmatched. CDR1 is MDHEN, CDR2 SYDVKM, per germline. This CDR3 has 14 residues.